A selection of T cell receptor beta chains follows, all from one sample in a study of cytomegalovirus exposure and HLA in healthy donors. Clones were read by immunoSEQ multiplex PCR, and TCRdb kept only the in-frame ones, dropping some. The sample holds 95,000 to 150,000 clones, about 86% seen once. Sequencing was performed on PBMCs. Every receptor here comes from a woman between 40 and 55 years old in good health and CMV-seronegative. CDR3s include the opening cysteine and the closing phenylalanine or tryptophan. D genes are given only for firm matches.

TRBD2,TRBJ2-7,TRBV7-9,CASRGRGQLAGQYF
.,TRBJ2-5,TRBV6-1,CASSDGWGSGQETQYF
.,TRBJ1-2,TRBV5-6,CASSPGGNNYGYTF
.,TRBJ1-1,TRBV28,CATVTDRNTEAFF
TRBD1,TRBJ1-1,TRBV19,CASSITGEYTEAFF
TRBD2,TRBJ2-1,TRBV5-1,CASSLGRGTRDNEQFF
TRBD2,TRBJ2-1,TRBV19,CASSTGTSYNEQFF
TRBD2,TRBJ2-1,TRBV7-9,CASSPKWEGEQFF
TRBD1,TRBJ2-7,TRBV28,CASSSWDRGSYEQYF
.,TRBJ1-1,TRBV13,CASIPTGGHTEAFF
TRBD2,TRBJ2-1,TRBV18,CASSPPGGRGYNEQFF
.,TRBJ1-5,TRBV6-6,CASSLTGLKQPQHF
.,TRBJ1-2,TRBV5-5,CASMQGGENYGYTF
.,TRBJ1-2,TRBV13,CASSPRNYGYTF
TRBD1,TRBJ1-2,TRBV5-1,CASSPGQAYGYTF
TRBD1,TRBJ2-1,TRBV10-3,CAISVNRGNNEQFF
TRBD2,TRBJ2-1,TRBV11-1,CASSSGGWQFF
.,TRBJ2-5,TRBV28,CASSFGGNQETQYF
TRBD1,TRBJ1-2,TRBV11-2,CASSSGTGAGGYTF
TRBD1,TRBJ1-2,TRBV4-1,CASSQAGTGSNYGYTF
.,TRBJ1-2,TRBV6-1,CASNRDYGYTF
TRBD1,TRBJ2-7,TRBV6-5,CASSRGQGHEQYF
TRBD2,TRBJ2-7,TRBV28,CASSLRLAGDYEQYF
.,TRBJ1-6,TRBV6-1,CASRNRWMDSPLHF